This T cell receptor beta chain was captured by sequencing in a study of blood T cell repertoires in COVID-19 (TCRdb year 2020). In terms of the full investigation: Samples from collaborators originated in the United States, Italy and Spain and spanned both the acute and convalescent phases of COVID-19. The prospective study material was composed of cDNA or gDNA derived from T cells, B-cell-depleted T cells, or PBMCs. The dataset comprised deeply sampled blood TCRbeta repertoires from subjects exposed to, actively infected with, or recovered from COVID-19. The repertoires were released in a freely available public database intended as a resource for research on the immune response to SARS-CoV-2. Samples were obtained from the ongoing ImmuneRACE study (first 160 participants) and from over 1,000 subjects provided by 6 global collaborators. A de-identified subject ID, COVID-19 status, age in years and sex were almost always included in the sample metadata. Where available, HLA class I and class II types were obtained from metadata supplied by the sample provider rather than from assay-based typing. Summary of the overall study and its limitations: How much clinical and demographic metadata was included differed by source and by participant, and the metadata was provided uncurated.

Each collaborating institution followed its own protocols to collect whole blood in K2EDTA tubes. Collaborator samples were shipped for TCRbeta analysis as frozen whole blood, isolated PBMCs, or DNA extracted from either sample type. Regarding this clone: Its binding antigen is unknown. Base qualities are not provided; no much larger clone lies one nucleotide away.

CDR1 and CDR2, looked up from the germline V gene, are MNHEY and SVGAGI. Taken from cysteine to phenylalanine, the CDR3 has 14 residues. This entry keeps only the CDR3 DNA: 42 bases, framed from base 1. V gives up 7 bases and J gives up 1 base, and the segment between their germline ends measures 13 bases. The immunoSEQ Assay, a bias-controlled multiplex PCR, was used to amplify TCRbeta CDR3 regions from genomic DNA. Under the source paper's analysis protocol: Nucleated cell counts per sample were estimated from amplification of reference gene primers within the assay. Sequence reads were collapsed and filtered to measure the absolute abundance of every unique TCRbeta CDR3 rearrangement. Productive Simpson clonality was computed per sample as the square root of Simpson's diversity index over productive rearrangements. TCRdb provides this immuneACCESS table in a form limited to in-frame rearrangements. Some clones are lacking; in checked studies, under half of them reflect an unresolved V gene, and why the rest are absent is not known. V, J and clone size were drawn from that table, and D and trimming were deduced from the DNA. This sample comprises approximately 250,000 clones, over 75% of them detected only once. 7.5% to 9% of the sample comes from the top ten.

Sequencing input: peripheral blood. The chain is made from TRBV6-5 and TRBJ1-1; the D gene lacks a confident call. This receptor was obtained from a human donor in a cohort sampled during active COVID-19. The CDR3 amino acid sequence is: CASTPMAGNTEAFF. In nucleotides, the sequence is TGTGCCAGCACCCCAATGGCGGGGAACACTGAAGCTTTCTTT.